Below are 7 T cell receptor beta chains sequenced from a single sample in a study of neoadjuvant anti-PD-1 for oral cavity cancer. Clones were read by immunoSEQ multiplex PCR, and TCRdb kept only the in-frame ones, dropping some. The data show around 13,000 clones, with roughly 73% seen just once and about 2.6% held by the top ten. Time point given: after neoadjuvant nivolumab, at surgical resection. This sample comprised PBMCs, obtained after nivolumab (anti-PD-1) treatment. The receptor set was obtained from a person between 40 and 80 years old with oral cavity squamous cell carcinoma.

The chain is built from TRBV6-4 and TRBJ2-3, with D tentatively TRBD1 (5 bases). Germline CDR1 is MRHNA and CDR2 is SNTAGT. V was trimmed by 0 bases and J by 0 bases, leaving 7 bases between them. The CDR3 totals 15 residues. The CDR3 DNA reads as TGTGCCAGCAGTGACTCGACAGCTAGCACAGATACGCAGTATTTT. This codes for CASSDSTASTDTQYF.

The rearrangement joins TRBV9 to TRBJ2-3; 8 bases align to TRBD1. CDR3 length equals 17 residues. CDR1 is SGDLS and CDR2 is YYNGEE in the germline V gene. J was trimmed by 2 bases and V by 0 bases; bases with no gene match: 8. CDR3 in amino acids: CASSVGDRGVPTDTQYF. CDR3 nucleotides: TGTGCCAGCAGCGTAGGTGACAGGGGTGTACCCACAGATACGCAGTATTTT.

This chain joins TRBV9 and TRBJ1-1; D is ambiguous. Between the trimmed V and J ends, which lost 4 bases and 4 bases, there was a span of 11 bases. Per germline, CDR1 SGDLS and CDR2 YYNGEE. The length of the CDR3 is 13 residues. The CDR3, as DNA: TGTGCCAGCAGCTATAGACCCGGCACTGAAGCTTTCTTT. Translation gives CASSYRPGTEAFF.

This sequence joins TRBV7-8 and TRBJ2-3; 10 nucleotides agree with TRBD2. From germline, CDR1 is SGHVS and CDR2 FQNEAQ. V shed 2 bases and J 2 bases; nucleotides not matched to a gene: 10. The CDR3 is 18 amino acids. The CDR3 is CASSLRLAGVRYTDTQYF. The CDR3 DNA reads TGTGCCAGCAGCTTACGGCTAGCGGGAGTCCGGTACACAGATACGCAGTATTTT.

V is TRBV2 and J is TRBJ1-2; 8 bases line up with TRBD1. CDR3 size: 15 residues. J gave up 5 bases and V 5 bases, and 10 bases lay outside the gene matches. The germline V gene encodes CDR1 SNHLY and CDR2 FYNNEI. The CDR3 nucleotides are TGTGCCAGCAGTTTTAGACAGGGGAGCGAATATGGCTACACCTTC. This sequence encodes CASSFRQGSEYGYTF.

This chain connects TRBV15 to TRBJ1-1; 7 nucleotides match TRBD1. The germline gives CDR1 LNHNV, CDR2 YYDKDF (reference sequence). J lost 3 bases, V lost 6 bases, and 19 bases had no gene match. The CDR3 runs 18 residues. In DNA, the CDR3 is TGTGCCACCAGGGCGCTGGGGGTGTGGGGACAGACGGACACTGAAGCTTTCTTT. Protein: CATRALGVWGQTDTEAFF.

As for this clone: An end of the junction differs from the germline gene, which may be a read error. CDR3 in DNA: TGTGCCAGCAGTTTCACATATTCCTCCGACAATGAGCAGTTCTTC. As protein: CASSFTYSSDNEQFF. The chain carries TRBV6-1 and TRBJ2-1; D is uncertain. Germline V gives CDR1 MNHNS, CDR2 SASEGT. CDR3 length equals 15 residues.